Listed below are T cell receptor beta chains from one sample, sequenced in a study of CD8 T cells in ankylosing spondylitis. TCRdb processed the 5' RACE reads anew with MiXCR; each CDR3 protein has one entry. The repertoire includes about 18,000 distinct CDR3 sequences, 7% to 10% of them detected once, and less than 40% sits in the top ten. Sequenced material: blood. These receptors were obtained from a male donor with ankylosing spondylitis or in good health (not recorded which). CDR3s include the opening cysteine and the closing phenylalanine or tryptophan. The D gene is left open where the match is weak. Not every row has a clone size; where given, it reads once, few, many or a size class.

j_call d_call v_call clone_size cdr3_aa cdr3_nt
TRBJ1-2 TRBD1 TRBV7-2 many CASSLQGSYGYTF TGTGCCAGCAGCCTACAGGGGTCCTATGGCTACACCTTC
TRBJ2-7 TRBD2 TRBV20-1 - CSALKSGRAGYEQYF TGCAGTGCCCTAAAGAGCGGGAGGGCCGGGTACGAGCAGTACTTC
TRBJ2-3 TRBD1 TRBV7-2 many CASSLGDRAYTDTQYF TGTGCCAGCAGCTTGGGGGACAGGGCCTACACAGATACGCAGTATTTT
TRBJ1-1 - TRBV7-2 - CASSWLRSSTEAFF TGTGCCAGCAGCTGGTTAAGAAGTAGCACTGAAGCTTTCTTT
TRBJ2-2 TRBD2 TRBV15 many CATSRDGLAGTGELFF TGTGCCACCAGCAGAGACGGACTAGCGGGCACGGGGGAGCTGTTTTTT
TRBJ2-1 TRBD1 TRBV7-2 many CASSRVGQGFNEQFF TGTGCCAGCAGCCGCGTGGGACAGGGGTTCAATGAGCAGTTCTTC
TRBJ2-2 - TRBV7-6 once CASSLAQITGELFF TGTGCCAGCAGCTTAGCGCAAATAACCGGGGAGCTGTTTTTT
TRBJ2-1 TRBD2 TRBV20-1 many CSARVIRTSGSYNEQFF TGCAGTGCTAGAGTCATCAGGACTAGCGGGAGCTACAATGAGCAGTTCTTC
TRBJ1-1 - TRBV9 few CASSVGMNTEAFF TGTGCCAGCAGCGTTGGCATGAACACTGAAGCTTTCTTT
TRBJ1-1 - TRBV6-5 - CASSRDQNTEAFF TGTGCCAGCAGTAGGGACCAAAACACTGAAGCTTTCTTT
TRBJ1-1 - TRBV20-1 many CSAIRMNTEAFF TGCAGTGCGATCAGGATGAACACTGAAGCTTTCTTT
TRBJ2-1 TRBD2 TRBV5-1 - CASNQRENNEQFF TGCGCCAGCAACCAGCGGGAGAACAATGAGCAGTTCTTC
TRBJ2-3 - TRBV10-3 many CAINSGATDTQYF TGTGCCATCAACTCAGGGGCCACAGATACGCAGTATTTT
TRBJ2-2 TRBD2 TRBV2 many CASSEIVAGTGELFF TGTGCCAGCAGTGAAATTGTAGCGGGGACCGGGGAGCTGTTTTTT
TRBJ2-2 - TRBV4-1 few CASSLARTGSNTGELFF TGCGCCAGCAGCCTCGCGCGGACGGGGAGCAACACCGGGGAGCTGTTTTTT
TRBJ1-1 - TRBV7-9 few CASSWGLLNTEAFF TGTGCCAGCAGCTGGGGGTTGTTGAACACTGAAGCTTTCTTT
TRBJ2-7 - TRBV7-2 many CASSLISWGLHNYEQYF TGTGCCAGCAGCCTTATCTCCTGGGGCTTGCACAACTACGAGCAGTACTTC
TRBJ2-1 TRBD2 TRBV20-1 many CSARDLRLAGPRNEQFF TGCAGTGCTAGAGATCTTCGACTAGCGGGACCCCGCAATGAGCAGTTCTTC
TRBJ1-4 - TRBV6-1 few CASSVEGRTNEKLFF TGTGCCAGCAGTGTAGAAGGTAGAACTAATGAAAAACTGTTTTTT
TRBJ1-1 - TRBV20-1 few CSARRRMNTEAFF TGCAGTGCTAGAAGAAGAATGAACACTGAAGCTTTCTTT
TRBJ2-4 - TRBV5-5 few CASSSDVGVHIQYF TGTGCCAGCAGCTCGGATGTGGGAGTGCACATTCAGTACTTC
TRBJ2-1 - TRBV28 - CASSGVNYNEQFF TGTGCCAGCAGTGGGGTAAACTACAATGAGCAGTTCTTC
TRBJ2-7 - TRBV3-1 few CASSQEPTSFEQYF TGTGCCAGCAGCCAAGAACCTACGTCCTTCGAGCAGTACTTC
TRBJ2-7 - TRBV7-2 - CASSSAGRYEQYF TGTGCCAGCAGCTCCGCCGGGCGCTACGAGCAGTACTTC
TRBJ2-3 TRBD1 TRBV7-3 - CASSWGQTDTQYF TGTGCCAGCAGCTGGGGACAGACAGATACGCAGTATTTT
TRBJ2-1 - TRBV21-1 many CASTVPTGGNEQFF TGTGCCAGCACCGTTCCTACAGGGGGCAATGAGCAGTTCTTC
TRBJ2-2 TRBD1 TRBV12-3/TRBV12-4 - CASNNRGLDTGELFF TGTGCCAGCAACAACAGGGGGCTCGACACCGGGGAGCTGTTTTTT
TRBJ2-7 - TRBV7-2 many CASSLSYEQYF TGTGCCAGCAGCTTATCCTACGAGCAGTACTTC
TRBJ1-1 - TRBV4-3 few CASSQVMGAEEAFF TGCGCCAGCAGCCAAGTGATGGGGGCAGAGGAAGCTTTCTTT
TRBJ2-3 - TRBV5-8 many CASSRRDSTDTQYF TGTGCCAGCAGCCGGCGGGACAGCACAGATACGCAGTATTTT
TRBJ2-3 TRBD1 TRBV5-1 - CASSAGGQGRTDTQYF TGCGCCAGCAGCGCCGGGGGACAGGGGAGGACAGATACGCAGTATTTT
TRBJ1-6 TRBD1 TRBV20-1 many CSARGQQDSPLHF TGCAGTGCTAGGGGACAGCAAGATTCACCCCTCCACTTT
TRBJ2-1 - TRBV4-2 few CATLIDHVYEQFF TGTGCCACACTAATAGATCATGTCTATGAGCAGTTCTTC
TRBJ1-2 - TRBV19 - CASSSTARRDYGYTF TGTGCCAGTAGTTCGACAGCCAGGAGGGACTATGGCTACACCTTC
TRBJ2-2 - TRBV14 - CASSPGTSNTGELFF TGTGCCAGCAGCCCCGGGACATCGAACACCGGGGAGCTGTTTTTT
TRBJ2-3 TRBD2 TRBV7-2 many CASSLAGTTYSTDTQYF TGTGCCAGCAGCTTAGCCGGGACTACATATAGCACAGATACGCAGTATTTT
TRBJ2-1 - TRBV12-3/TRBV12-4 few CASSLLAGGLNEQFF TGTGCCAGCAGTTTATTGGCAGGGGGGTTGAATGAGCAGTTCTTC
TRBJ2-1 - TRBV7-2 many CASSPRRRVYNEQFF TGTGCCAGCAGCCCACGACGGAGAGTTTACAATGAGCAGTTCTTC
TRBJ2-1 - TRBV7-6 few CASSGKNEQFF TGTGCCAGCAGCGGAAAGAATGAGCAGTTCTTC
TRBJ2-5 TRBD2 TRBV5-1 many CASSLGTSGVTQYF TGCGCCAGCAGCTTGGGGACTAGCGGGGTGACCCAGTACTTC
TRBJ2-5 - TRBV20-1 - CSFLIPETQYF TGCAGTTTCCTGATCCCAGAGACCCAGTACTTC
TRBJ1-1 - TRBV7-9 many CASSPRGTEAFF TGTGCCAGCAGCCCAAGGGGAACTGAAGCTTTCTTT
TRBJ2-4 - TRBV5-5 many CASSGVAKNIQYF TGTGCCAGCAGTGGGGTCGCCAAAAACATTCAGTACTTC
TRBJ2-4 - TRBV20-1 many CSAPREGAKNIQYF TGCAGTGCGCCCCGTGAGGGGGCCAAAAACATTCAGTACTTC
TRBJ1-1 TRBD1 TRBV7-3 few CASSLGQGLNTEAFF TGTGCCAGCAGCTTAGGACAGGGGCTGAACACTGAAGCTTTCTTT
TRBJ2-2 - TRBV12-5 few CASGQDSTGELFF TGTGCTAGTGGACAGGACAGTACCGGGGAGCTGTTTTTT
TRBJ2-2 - TRBV6-2/TRBV6-3 few CASSYSGTANTGELFF TGTGCCAGCAGTTATTCTGGGACGGCGAACACCGGGGAGCTGTTTTTT
TRBJ2-3 TRBD2 TRBV7-2 many CASSFWTSADTQYF TGTGCCAGCAGCTTTTGGACTAGCGCAGATACGCAGTATTTT
TRBJ2-1 TRBD2 TRBV29-1 medium-sized CSVSGGETYNEQFF TGCAGCGTCTCCGGGGGGGAGACCTACAATGAGCAGTTCTTC
TRBJ2-1 - TRBV20-1 many CSAASTQFGNEQFF TGCAGTGCAGCCTCCACCCAGTTCGGGAATGAGCAGTTCTTC